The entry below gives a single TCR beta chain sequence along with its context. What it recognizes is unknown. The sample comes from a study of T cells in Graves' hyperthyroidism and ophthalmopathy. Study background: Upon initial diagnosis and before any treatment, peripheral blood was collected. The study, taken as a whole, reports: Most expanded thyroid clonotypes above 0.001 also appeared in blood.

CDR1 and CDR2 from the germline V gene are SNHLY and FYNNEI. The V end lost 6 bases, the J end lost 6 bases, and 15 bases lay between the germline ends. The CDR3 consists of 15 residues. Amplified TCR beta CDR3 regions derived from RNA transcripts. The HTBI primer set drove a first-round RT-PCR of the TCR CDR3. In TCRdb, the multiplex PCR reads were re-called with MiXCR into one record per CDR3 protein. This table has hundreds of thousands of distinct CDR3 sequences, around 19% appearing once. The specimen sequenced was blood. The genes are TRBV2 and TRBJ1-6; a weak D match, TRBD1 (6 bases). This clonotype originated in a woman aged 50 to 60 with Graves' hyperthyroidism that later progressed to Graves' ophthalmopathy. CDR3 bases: TGTGCCAGCAGAGCCCGGACAGACCTTAATTCACCCCTCCACTTT. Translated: CASRARTDLNSPLHF.